The present T cell receptor beta chain was sequenced within a study of T cells in Graves' hyperthyroidism and ophthalmopathy. Among ophthalmopathy patients, the Clinical Activity Score reached at least 3, the NOSPECS grade reached at least 4, and duration remained under 3 months. About 10 ml of fresh peripheral blood supplied the PBMCs. Trimming removed 7 bases from V and 2 bases from J, with 9 bases in between. The CDR3 spans 13 residues. TCR beta CDR3 region amplification was performed from RNA transcripts. The study used the HTBI primer set for a first-round RT-PCR of the TCR CDR3. In TCRdb, the multiplex PCR reads were re-called with MiXCR into one record per CDR3 protein. The repertoire includes about 380,000 distinct CDR3 sequences, around 20% of them detected once, and 35% to 45% sits in the top ten.

This sequence joins TRBV12-3 or TRBV12-4 and TRBJ1-3, with no clear D. Sequencing was performed on blood. The TCR sequence derives from a man aged 18 to 30 with Graves' ophthalmopathy. The CDR3 nucleotides are TGTGCCAGCATCCTGGATGCTGGAAACACCATATATTTT. Amino acid sequence: CASILDAGNTIYF.